The clone carrying this T cell receptor beta chain was detected only a few times. Then a second PCR, running about 6 to 12 cycles, was carried out with a sample-barcoded 5' primer and a J-beta primer mix. TCRdb used MiXCR to reprocess the 5' RACE reads, holding one entry per CDR3 protein. Of over 1.5 million distinct CDR3 sequences in the sample, about 49% are singletons; the top ten hold approximately 2.1%. This specimen belongs to a study of blood T cells in healthy people across ages. Sequencing was done on a sample of blood. The receptor was isolated from a woman in her thirties or forties in good health.

This CDR3 reads CASSPAGLGSYEQYF. The CDR3 nucleotides are TGTGCCAGCAGTCCCGCGGGGCTTGGGTCCTACGAGCAGTACTTC. The chain is built from TRBV27 and TRBJ2-7; D possibly corresponds to TRBD2 (6 bases). Trimming took 5 bases from V and 1 from J, leaving 15 bases between them. Germline lookup yields CDR1 MNHEY and CDR2 SMNVEV (reference sequence). This CDR3 has 15 residues.